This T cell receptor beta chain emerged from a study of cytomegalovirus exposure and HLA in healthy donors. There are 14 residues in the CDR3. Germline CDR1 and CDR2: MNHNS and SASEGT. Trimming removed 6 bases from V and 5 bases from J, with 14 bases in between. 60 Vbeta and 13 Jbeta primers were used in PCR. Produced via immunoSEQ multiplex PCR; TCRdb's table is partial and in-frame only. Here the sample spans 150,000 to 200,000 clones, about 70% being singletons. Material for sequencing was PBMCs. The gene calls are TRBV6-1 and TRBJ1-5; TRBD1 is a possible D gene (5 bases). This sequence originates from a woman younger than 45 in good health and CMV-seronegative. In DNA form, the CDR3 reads TGTGCCAGCAGAAATCAGGGATTGTATCAGCCCCAGCATTTT. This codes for CASRNQGLYQPQHF.